The T cell receptor beta chain described here comes from a study of T-cell memory formation after mild COVID-19. Across the study: Among the donors, TCR clusters were largely specific to each donor.

Whole-study results and caveats: Contracting CD4+ clones were located mainly in CM and EM, and CD8+ clones in EMRA. Certain responding clones were present in pre-infection memory, suggesting participation of cross-reactive memory.

This clonotype turned up a few times. Its antigen is unknown. Each CDR3 protein is one row after TCRdb ran MiXCR on the 5' RACE reads. This table has more than 110,000 distinct CDR3 sequences, approximately 26% appearing once. The CDR3 runs to 14 residues. The germline V and J ends were trimmed by 5 bases and 2 bases, with 13 bases remaining between them. Germline V gives CDR1 SEHNR, CDR2 FQNEAQ (reference sequence). The sample consisted of PBMCs or a T cell subset sorted from them (not recorded which). The chain joins TRBV7-9 to TRBJ2-7; TRBD2 might be the D (5 bases). The receptor comes from an adult woman who had mild COVID-19 (a few samples of this study predate the infection). Cell type and time point are not known. The CDR3, as DNA: TGTGCCAGCAGCAGCCCCCGGGATCCCTACGAGCAGTACTTC. This translates into CASSSPRDPYEQYF.